The 15 T cell receptor beta chains below were found in one sample sequenced in a study of blood T cell repertoires in COVID-19. The data were produced by immunoSEQ multiplex PCR, yet TCRdb's version contains in-frame clones alone and is incomplete. Among about 110,000 clones listed, approximately 65% were seen once. Sequenced: peripheral blood. Receptors originate from an older woman with acute or convalescent COVID-19.

J is TRBJ1-5 and V is TRBV5-4, with 7 bases aligning to TRBD1. The CDR3 totals 15 residues. Trimming at V came to 4 bases and at J to 3 bases, leaving 7 bases not matched to a gene. Germline assignment: CDR1 SGHNT and CDR2 YYREEE (reference sequence). For the CDR3, the DNA is TGTGCCAGCAGCATACTGGACAGGCCCAATCAGCCCCAGCATTTT. The encoded protein is CASSILDRPNQPQHF.

V gene TRBV7-3 combines with J gene TRBJ2-2, with a possible D match to TRBD2 (5 bases). This CDR3 has 15 residues. Germline-derived CDR1 and CDR2 are SGHTA and FQGTGA. The V end was cut by 5 bases, the J end by 5 bases, with 15 bases between. In DNA form, the CDR3 reads TGTGCCAGCAGCCAAGGAGGAACAACGACCGGGGAGCTGTTTTTT. It yields the protein CASSQGGTTTGELFF.

This clone was observed a few times. This rearrangement joins TRBV5-1 to TRBJ1-6; 8 bases map to TRBD1. Germline-derived CDR1 and CDR2 are SGHRS and YFSETQ. The CDR3 spans 15 residues. J gave up 10 bases and V 4 bases, and 10 bases lay outside the gene matches. The CDR3 spells CASSPRTGTDSPLHF. The CDR3 DNA follows: TGCGCCAGCAGCCCTAGGACAGGGACGGACTCACCCCTCCACTTT.

This clone came up many times. The CDR3 loop reads CSVEDRSYGYTF. The CDR3 nucleotides are TGCAGCGTTGAAGACAGATCCTATGGCTACACCTTC. The chain carries TRBV29-1 and TRBJ1-2; no firm D call. This CDR3 is built from 12 residues. Germline-derived CDR1 and CDR2 are SQVTM and ANQGSEA. The germline V and J ends were trimmed by 0 bases and 4 bases, with 6 bases remaining between them.

This clone was detected only a few times. The rearrangement links TRBV4-3 to TRBJ1-4, with 9 bases that match TRBD1. This CDR3 comprises 17 residues. Germline V gene lookup returns CDR1 LGHNA and CDR2 YSLEER. With 3 bases clipped from V and 9 bases from J, the junction kept 14 bases outside the gene matches. CDR3 DNA sequence: TGCGCCAGCAGCCAGGAGGGGGCCGGGACAGGGTATAAAAAACTGTTTTTT. Translation: CASSQEGAGTGYKKLFF.

The V gene is TRBV6-5, the J gene TRBJ2-7; D is possibly TRBD1 (5 bases). Trimming removed 2 bases at V and 4 bases at J, with 12 bases between. Germline V gives CDR1 MNHEY, CDR2 SVGAGI. There are 14 residues in the CDR3. The CDR3 loop reads CASSYNPGLYEQYF. DNA for the CDR3: TGTGCCAGCAGTTACAATCCAGGGTTATACGAGCAGTACTTC.

This chain uses TRBV3-1 (or the pseudogene TRBV3-2) with TRBJ1-2, with 8 bases matching TRBD1. The trim removed 4 bases at V and 2 bases at J, leaving 9 bases unmatched. Germline V gene sequence: CDR1 LGHDT, CDR2 YNNKEL (reference sequence). The CDR3 extends over 16 amino acids. As DNA, the CDR3 is TGTGCCAGCAGCCTTGTCGGGACAGGAAGGAACTATGGCTACACCTTC. Protein product: CASSLVGTGRNYGYTF.

This clone has a count of ten or more. The chain has TRBV6-6 and TRBJ2-1, with D maybe TRBD2 (6 bases). This CDR3 is 13 amino acids long. Trimming removed 7 bases from V and 5 bases from J, with 12 bases in between. CDR1 is MNHNY and CDR2 is SVGAGI in the germline V gene (reference sequence). CDR3 sequence: CASTSSDNNEQFF. The CDR3 nucleotides are TGTGCCAGCACCTCTAGCGATAACAATGAGCAGTTCTTC.

The DNA for the CDR3 is TGCAGTGCTAGTACTAGGGCAGATACGCAGTATTTT. Translated, it gives CSASTRADTQYF. The chain joins TRBV20-1 to TRBJ2-3, with D possibly TRBD2 on 5 matching bases. The CDR3 has 12 amino acids. Germline V gene sequence: CDR1 DFQATT, CDR2 SNEGSKA (reference sequence). V was trimmed by 3 bases and J by 4 bases, leaving 8 bases between them.

The CDR3 DNA follows: TGCGCCAGCAGCTTGGCAGCCCCTGGGCATGGGACAGTTAACACCGGGGAGCTGTTTTTT. Translated, it gives CASSLAAPGHGTVNTGELFF. The chain carries TRBV5-1 and TRBJ2-2; TRBD1 aligns across 7 bases. The V gene's germline CDR1 is SGHRS and CDR2 YFSETQ. This CDR3 region has 20 residues. J lost 2 bases, V lost 0 bases, and 16 bases had no gene match.

The V gene is TRBV5-6, the J gene TRBJ1-2; maybe TRBD1 (5 bases). V was shortened by 5 bases and J by 0 bases, with 8 bases between the two germline ends. This CDR3 is built from 13 residues. Germline values: CDR1 SGHDT, CDR2 YYEEEE. Here the CDR3 reads CASSRTTNYGYTF. Written as DNA, the CDR3 is TGTGCCAGCAGTCGGACAACTAACTATGGCTACACCTTC. Drawing the rest from reference TRBV5-6 and TRBJ1-2, the complete variable domain is DAGVTQSPTHLIKTRGQQVTLRCSPKSGHDTVSWYQQALGQGPQFIFQYYEEEERQRGNFPDRFSGHQFPNYSSELNVNALLLGDSALYLCASSRTTNYGYTFGSGTRLTVV.

J is TRBJ1-5 and V is TRBV7-8, with a possible D match to TRBD1 (5 bases). V lost 5 bases and J 6 bases, leaving 20 bases between the germline ends. The germline V gene encodes CDR1 SGHVS and CDR2 FQNEAQ. The CDR3 has 16 amino acids. The CDR3 here is CASSEDVGRVVQPQHF. CDR3 sequence (DNA): TGTGCCAGCAGCGAAGATGTGGGGCGCGTTGTTCAGCCCCAGCATTTT.

This clone has more than one count but fewer than ten. The V call is TRBV5-4, the J call TRBJ1-2; possible D gene TRBD1, 6 bases. The CDR3 runs to 17 residues. V lost 4 bases to trimming and J lost 7 bases, with 26 bases between them. In germline, CDR1 is SGHNT, CDR2 YYREEE (reference sequence). CDR3 region: CASSPGGRQDLRGGYTF. The CDR3 bases are TGTGCCAGCAGCCCGGGGGGGCGACAGGACCTAAGGGGTGGCTACACCTTC. Complete variable domain (other parts from reference TRBV5-4 and TRBJ1-2): ETGVTQSPTHLIKTRGQQVTLRCSSQSGHNTVSWYQQALGQGPQFIFQYYREEENGRGNFPPRFSGLQFPNYSSELNVNALELDDSALYLCASSPGGRQDLRGGYTFGSGTRLTVV.

This clone was counted between two and nine times. CDR3 DNA: TGTGCCAGCAGTTATAACAATTACTACGAGCAGTACTTC. This codes for CASSYNNYYEQYF. This rearrangement joins TRBV6-5 to TRBJ2-7, with D unclear. Germline-derived CDR1 and CDR2 are MNHEY and SVGAGI. With 3 bases removed from V and 3 bases from J, the gap between germline ends came to 9 bases. The CDR3 is 13 residues long.

The chain carries TRBV4-2 and TRBJ1-2, with 8 bases that match TRBD1. Trimming removed 3 bases from V and 8 bases from J; junction bases left unmatched: 17. The germline V gene has CDR1 LGHNA and CDR2 YNFKEQ. This CDR3 contains 17 residues. The CDR3 protein is CASSQDLQGARATGYTF. The CDR3 DNA sequence: TGTGCCAGCAGCCAGGATCTTCAGGGGGCTAGGGCTACGGGCTACACCTTC.